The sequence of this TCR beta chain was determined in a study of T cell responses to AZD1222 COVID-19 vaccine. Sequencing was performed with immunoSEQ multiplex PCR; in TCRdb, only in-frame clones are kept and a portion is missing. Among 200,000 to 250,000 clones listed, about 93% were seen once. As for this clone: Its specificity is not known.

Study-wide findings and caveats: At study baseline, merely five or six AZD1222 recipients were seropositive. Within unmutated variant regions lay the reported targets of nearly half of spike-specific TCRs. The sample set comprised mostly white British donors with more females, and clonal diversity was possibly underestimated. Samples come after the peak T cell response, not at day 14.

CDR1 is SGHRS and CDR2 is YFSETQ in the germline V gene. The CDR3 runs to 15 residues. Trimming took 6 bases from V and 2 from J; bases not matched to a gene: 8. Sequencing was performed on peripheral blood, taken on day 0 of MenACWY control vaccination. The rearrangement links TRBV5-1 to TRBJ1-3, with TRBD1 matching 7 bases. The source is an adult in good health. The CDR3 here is CASTQTGFTGNTIYF. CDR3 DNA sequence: TGCGCCAGCACCCAGACAGGGTTTACTGGAAACACCATATATTTT.